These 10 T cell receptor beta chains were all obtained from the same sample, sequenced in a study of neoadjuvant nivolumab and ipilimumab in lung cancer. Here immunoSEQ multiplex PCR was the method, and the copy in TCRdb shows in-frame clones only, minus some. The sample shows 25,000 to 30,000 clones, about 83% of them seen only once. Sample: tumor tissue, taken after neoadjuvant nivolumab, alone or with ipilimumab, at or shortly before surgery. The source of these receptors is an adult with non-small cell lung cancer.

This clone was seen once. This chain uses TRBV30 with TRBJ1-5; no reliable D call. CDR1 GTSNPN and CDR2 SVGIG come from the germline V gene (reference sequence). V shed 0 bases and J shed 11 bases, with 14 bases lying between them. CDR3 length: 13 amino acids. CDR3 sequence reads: CAWSVPPRVAQHF. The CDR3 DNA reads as TGTGCCTGGAGTGTACCTCCGCGGGTAGCCCAGCATTTT.

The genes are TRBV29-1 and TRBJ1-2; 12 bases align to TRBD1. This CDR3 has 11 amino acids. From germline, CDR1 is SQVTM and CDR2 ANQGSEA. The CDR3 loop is CSGGTGGGYTF. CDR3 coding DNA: TGCAGTGGCGGGACAGGGGGCGGCTACACCTTC.

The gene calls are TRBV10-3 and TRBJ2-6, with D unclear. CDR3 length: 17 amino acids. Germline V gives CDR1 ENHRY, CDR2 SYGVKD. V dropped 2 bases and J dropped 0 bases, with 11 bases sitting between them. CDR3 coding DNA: TGTGCCATCAGTGAGGGATTTAACAGCTCTGGGGCCAACGTCCTGACTTTC. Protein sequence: CAISEGFNSSGANVLTF.

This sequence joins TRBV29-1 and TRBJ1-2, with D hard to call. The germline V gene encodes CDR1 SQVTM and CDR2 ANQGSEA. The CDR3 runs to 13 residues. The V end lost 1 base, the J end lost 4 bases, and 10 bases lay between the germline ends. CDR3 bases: TGCAGCGTTGAAGTCCCGGAGGGCTATGGCTACACCTTC. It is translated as CSVEVPEGYGYTF.

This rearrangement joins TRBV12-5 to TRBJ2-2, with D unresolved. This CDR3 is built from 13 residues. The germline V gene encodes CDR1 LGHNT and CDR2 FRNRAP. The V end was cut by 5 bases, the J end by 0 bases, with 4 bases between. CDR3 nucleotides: TGTGCTAGTGGTAAACCGAACACCGGGGAGCTGTTTTTT. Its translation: CASGKPNTGELFF.

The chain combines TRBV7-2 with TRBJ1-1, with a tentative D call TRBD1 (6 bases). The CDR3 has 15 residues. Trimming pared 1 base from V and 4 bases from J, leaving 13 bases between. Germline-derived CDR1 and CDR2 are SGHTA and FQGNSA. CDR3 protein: CASSLVGGLATEAFF. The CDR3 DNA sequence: TGTGCCAGCAGCTTAGTCGGGGGGCTGGCCACTGAAGCTTTCTTT.

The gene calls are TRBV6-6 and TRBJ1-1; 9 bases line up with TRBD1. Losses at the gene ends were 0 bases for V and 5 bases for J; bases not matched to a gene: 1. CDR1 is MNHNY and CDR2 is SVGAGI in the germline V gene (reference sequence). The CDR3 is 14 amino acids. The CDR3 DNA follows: TGTGCCAGCAGTTACTCGGGACAGGGAACTGAAGCTTTCTTT. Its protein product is CASSYSGQGTEAFF.

The CDR3 loop is CASSRNPPASYEQYF. The CDR3 bases are TGTGCCAGCAGCAGAAATCCTCCGGCCTCCTACGAGCAGTACTTC. This chain uses TRBV7-9 with TRBJ2-7; D is unresolved. CDR3 size: 15 residues. CDR1 is SEHNR and CDR2 is FQNEAQ in the germline V gene (reference sequence). The germline V and J ends were trimmed by 5 bases and 0 bases, with 14 bases remaining between them. Looking up the rest from reference TRBV7-9 and TRBJ2-7 gives the full variable domain: DTGVSQNPRHKITKRGQNVTFRCDPISEHNRLYWYRQTLGQGPEFLTYFQNEAQLEKSRLLSDRFSAERPKGSFSTLEIQRTEQGDSAMYLCASSRNPPASYEQYFGPGTRLTVT.

The CDR3 nucleotides are TGCGCCAGCAGCTTTTCAGGGGACACTGAAGCTTTCTTT. Translation: CASSFSGDTEAFF. The chain employs TRBV5-1 and TRBJ1-1; possibly TRBD1 for D (6 bases). From germline, CDR1 is SGHRS and CDR2 YFSETQ. Trimming stripped 2 bases from V and 3 bases from J, with 8 bases between. CDR3 size: 13 residues.

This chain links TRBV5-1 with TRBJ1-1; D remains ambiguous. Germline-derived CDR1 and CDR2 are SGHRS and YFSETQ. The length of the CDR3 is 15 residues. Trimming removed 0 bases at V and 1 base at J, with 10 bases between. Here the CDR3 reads CASSLEARRNTEAFF. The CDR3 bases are TGCGCCAGCAGCTTGGAGGCACGGAGGAACACTGAAGCTTTCTTT. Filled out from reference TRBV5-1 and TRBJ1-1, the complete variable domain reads KAGVTQTPRYLIKTRGQQVTLSCSPISGHRSVSWYQQTPGQGLQFLFEYFSETQRNKGNFPGRFSGRQFSNSRSEMNVSTLELGDSALYLCASSLEARRNTEAFFGQGTRLTVV.